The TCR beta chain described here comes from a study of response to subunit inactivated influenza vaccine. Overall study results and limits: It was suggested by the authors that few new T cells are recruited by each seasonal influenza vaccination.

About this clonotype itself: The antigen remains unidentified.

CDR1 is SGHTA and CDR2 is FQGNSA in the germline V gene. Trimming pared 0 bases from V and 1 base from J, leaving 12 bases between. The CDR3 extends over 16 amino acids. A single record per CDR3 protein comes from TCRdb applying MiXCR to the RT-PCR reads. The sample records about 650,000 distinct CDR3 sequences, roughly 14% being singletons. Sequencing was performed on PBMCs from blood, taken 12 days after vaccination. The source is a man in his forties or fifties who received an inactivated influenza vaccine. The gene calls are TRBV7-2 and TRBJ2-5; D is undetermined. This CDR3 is CASSLAGGQPQETQYF. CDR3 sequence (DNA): TGTGCCAGCAGCTTAGCTGGCGGCCAGCCCCAAGAGACCCAGTACTTC.